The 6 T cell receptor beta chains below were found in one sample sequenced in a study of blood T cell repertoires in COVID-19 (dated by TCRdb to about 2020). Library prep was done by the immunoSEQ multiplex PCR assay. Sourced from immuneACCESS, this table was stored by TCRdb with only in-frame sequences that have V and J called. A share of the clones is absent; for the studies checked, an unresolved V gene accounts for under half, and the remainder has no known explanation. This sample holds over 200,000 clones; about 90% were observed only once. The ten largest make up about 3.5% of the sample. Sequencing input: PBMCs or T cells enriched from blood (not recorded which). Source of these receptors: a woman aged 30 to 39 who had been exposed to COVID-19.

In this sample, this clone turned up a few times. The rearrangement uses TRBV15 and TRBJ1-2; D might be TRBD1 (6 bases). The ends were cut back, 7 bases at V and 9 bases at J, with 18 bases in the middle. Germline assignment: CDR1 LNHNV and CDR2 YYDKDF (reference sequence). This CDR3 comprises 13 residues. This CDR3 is CATTRDNSLSYTF. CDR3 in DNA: TGTGCCACCACCCGGGACAATTCTTTGAGCTACACCTTC.

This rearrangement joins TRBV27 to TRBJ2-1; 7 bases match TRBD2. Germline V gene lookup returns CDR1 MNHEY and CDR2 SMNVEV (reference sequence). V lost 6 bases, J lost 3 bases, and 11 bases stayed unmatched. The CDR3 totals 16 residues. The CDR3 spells CASSPQEPGGYNEQFF. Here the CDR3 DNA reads TGTGCCAGCAGCCCCCAGGAACCGGGAGGCTACAATGAGCAGTTCTTC.

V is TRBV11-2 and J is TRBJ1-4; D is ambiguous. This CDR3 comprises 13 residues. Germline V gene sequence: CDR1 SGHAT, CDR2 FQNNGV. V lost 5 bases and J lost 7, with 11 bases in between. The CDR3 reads CASSPGTVEKLFF. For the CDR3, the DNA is TGTGCCAGCAGCCCTGGTACTGTTGAAAAACTGTTTTTT.

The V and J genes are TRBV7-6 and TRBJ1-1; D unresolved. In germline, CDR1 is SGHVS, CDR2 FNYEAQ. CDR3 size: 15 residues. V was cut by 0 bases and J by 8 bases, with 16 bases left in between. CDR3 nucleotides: TGTGCCAGCAGCTTAGCCTTTACCCCGGGAGCCGAAGCTTTCTTT. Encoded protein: CASSLAFTPGAEAFF.

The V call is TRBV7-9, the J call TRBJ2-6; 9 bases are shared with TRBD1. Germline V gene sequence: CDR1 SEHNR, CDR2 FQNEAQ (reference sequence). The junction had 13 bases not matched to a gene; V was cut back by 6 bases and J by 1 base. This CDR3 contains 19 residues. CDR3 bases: TGTGCCAGCAGTTCCCCGAACAGGGGGCGCTTATCTGGGGCCAACGTCCTGACTTTC. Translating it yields CASSSPNRGRLSGANVLTF.

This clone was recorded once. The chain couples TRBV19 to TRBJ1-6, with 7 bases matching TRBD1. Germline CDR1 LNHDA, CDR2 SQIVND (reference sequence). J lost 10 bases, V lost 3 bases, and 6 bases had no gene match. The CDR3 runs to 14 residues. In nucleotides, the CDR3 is TGTGCCAGTAGTATCGGGACAGTCAACTCACCCCTCCACTTT. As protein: CASSIGTVNSPLHF.